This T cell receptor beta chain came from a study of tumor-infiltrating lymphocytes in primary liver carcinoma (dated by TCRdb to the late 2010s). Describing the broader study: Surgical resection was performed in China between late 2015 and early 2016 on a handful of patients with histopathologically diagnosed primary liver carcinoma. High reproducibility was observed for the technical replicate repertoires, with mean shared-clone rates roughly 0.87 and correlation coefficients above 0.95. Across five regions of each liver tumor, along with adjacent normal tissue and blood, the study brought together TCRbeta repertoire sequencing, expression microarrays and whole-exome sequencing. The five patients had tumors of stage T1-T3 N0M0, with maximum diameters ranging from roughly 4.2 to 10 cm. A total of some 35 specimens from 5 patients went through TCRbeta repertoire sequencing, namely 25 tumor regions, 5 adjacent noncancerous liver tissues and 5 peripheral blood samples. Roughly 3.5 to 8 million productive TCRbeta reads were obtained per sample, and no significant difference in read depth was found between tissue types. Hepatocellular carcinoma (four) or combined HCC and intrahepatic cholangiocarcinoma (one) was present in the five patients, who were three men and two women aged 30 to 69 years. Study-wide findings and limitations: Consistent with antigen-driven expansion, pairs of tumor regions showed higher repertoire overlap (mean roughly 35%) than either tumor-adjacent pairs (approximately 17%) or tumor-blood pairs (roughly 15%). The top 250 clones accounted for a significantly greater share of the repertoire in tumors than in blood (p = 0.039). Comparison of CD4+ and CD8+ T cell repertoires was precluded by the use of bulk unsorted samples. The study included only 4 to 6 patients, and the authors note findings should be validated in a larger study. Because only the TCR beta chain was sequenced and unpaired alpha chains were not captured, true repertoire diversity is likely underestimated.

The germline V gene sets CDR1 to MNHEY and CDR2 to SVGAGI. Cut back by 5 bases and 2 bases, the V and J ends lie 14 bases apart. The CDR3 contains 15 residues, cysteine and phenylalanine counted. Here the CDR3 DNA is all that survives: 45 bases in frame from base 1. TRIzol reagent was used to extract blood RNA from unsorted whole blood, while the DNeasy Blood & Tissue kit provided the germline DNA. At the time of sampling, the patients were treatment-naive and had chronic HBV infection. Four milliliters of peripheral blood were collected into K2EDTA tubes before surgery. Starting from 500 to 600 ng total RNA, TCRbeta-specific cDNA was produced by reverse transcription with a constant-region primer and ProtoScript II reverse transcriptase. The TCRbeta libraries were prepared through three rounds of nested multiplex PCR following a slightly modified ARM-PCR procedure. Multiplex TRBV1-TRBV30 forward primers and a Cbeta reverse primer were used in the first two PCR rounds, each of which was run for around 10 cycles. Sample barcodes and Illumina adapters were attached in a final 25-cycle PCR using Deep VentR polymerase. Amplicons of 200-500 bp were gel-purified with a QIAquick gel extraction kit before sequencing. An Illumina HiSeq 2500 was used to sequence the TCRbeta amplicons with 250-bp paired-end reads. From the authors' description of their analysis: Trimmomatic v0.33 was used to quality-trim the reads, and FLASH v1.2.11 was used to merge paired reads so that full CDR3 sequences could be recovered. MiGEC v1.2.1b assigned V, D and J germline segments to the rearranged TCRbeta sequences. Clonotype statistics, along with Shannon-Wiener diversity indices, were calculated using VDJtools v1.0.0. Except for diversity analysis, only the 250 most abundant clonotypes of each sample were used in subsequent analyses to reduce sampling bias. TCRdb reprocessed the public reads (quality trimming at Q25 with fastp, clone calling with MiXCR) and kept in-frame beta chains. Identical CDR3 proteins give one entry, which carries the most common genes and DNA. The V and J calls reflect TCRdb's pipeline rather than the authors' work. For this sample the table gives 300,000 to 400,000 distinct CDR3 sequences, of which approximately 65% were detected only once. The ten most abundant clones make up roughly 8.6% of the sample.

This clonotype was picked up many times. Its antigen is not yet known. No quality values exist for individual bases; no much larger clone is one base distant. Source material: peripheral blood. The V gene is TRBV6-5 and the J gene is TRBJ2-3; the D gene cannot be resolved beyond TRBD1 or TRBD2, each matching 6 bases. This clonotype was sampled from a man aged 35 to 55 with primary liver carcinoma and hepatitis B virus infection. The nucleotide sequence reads TGTGCCAGCAGTCGTCGGAGGGGGTTCACAGATACGCAGTATTTT. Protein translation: CASSRRRGFTDTQYF.